The 24 T cell receptor beta chains given below trace back to one sample, sequenced in a study of blood T cell repertoires in COVID-19. Libraries were prepared by immunoSEQ multiplex PCR; TCRdb keeps only in-frame clonotypes and omits some of them. The sample includes about 110,000 clones, roughly four fifths of them seen just once. Sequencing input: peripheral blood. These receptors all come from a woman in her fifties or sixties with acute or convalescent COVID-19.

This chain links TRBV4-3 with TRBJ1-1; unclear D gene. In germline, CDR1 is LGHNA, CDR2 YSLEER. The CDR3 sequence is 15 residues long. Between the trimmed V and J ends, which lost 0 bases and 6 bases, there was a span of 14 bases. The CDR3 DNA reads TGCGCCAGCAGCCAAGATTTTGAGTACCGTTCTGAAGCTTTCTTT. Amino acids: CASSQDFEYRSEAFF.

V and J are TRBV5-4 and TRBJ2-7, with 8 bases fitting TRBD1. This CDR3 comprises 15 residues. The ends lost 4 bases at V and 2 bases at J; junction bases unmatched: 8. CDR1 and CDR2 from the germline V gene are SGHNT and YYREEE (reference sequence). The CDR3 nucleotides are TGTGCCAGCAGCCGGGCGACAGGGGTTCCCTACGAGCAGTACTTC. It specifies CASSRATGVPYEQYF.

The chain uses TRBV6-5 and TRBJ2-3; 11 bases fit TRBD2. Germline V gene lookup returns CDR1 MNHEY and CDR2 SVGAGI. The CDR3 is made up of 15 amino acids. Trimming took 6 bases from V and 4 from J; bases not matched to a gene: 6. As DNA, the CDR3 is TGTGCCAGCAGAGTTAGCGGGGGGGCTGCAGATACGCAGTATTTT. Its protein product is CASRVSGGAADTQYF.

V usage is TRBV30 and J usage is TRBJ2-5; TRBD1 matches at 12 bases. The CDR3 covers 15 residues. The V and J ends lost 5 bases and 5 bases, in that order; junction bases with no gene match: 9. Germline V gene data show CDR1 as GTSNPN and CDR2 as SVGIG (reference sequence). CDR3 bases: TGTGCCTGGGACCCGGGACAGGGGGCATGGGAGACCCAGTACTTC. It encodes CAWDPGQGAWETQYF.

This clone has a handful of counts. The chain has TRBV12-5 and TRBJ2-7; 10 bases are a match to TRBD2. V was clipped by 6 bases and J by 4 bases; unmatched bases: 3. The CDR3 runs 13 residues. Germline V gene sequence: CDR1 LGHNT, CDR2 FRNRAP. The CDR3 sequence: CASGTSGVYEQYF. In nucleotides, the CDR3 is TGTGCTAGTGGAACTAGCGGGGTGTACGAGCAGTACTTC.

The rearrangement joins TRBV7-9 to TRBJ2-1; D is possibly TRBD1 (6 bases). Germline CDR1 is SEHNR and CDR2 is FQNEAQ (reference sequence). The CDR3 is 15 residues long. Trimming pared 1 base from V and 5 bases from J, leaving 12 bases between. As DNA, the CDR3 is TGTGCCAGCAGCTTAGGTGCAGGGGTGCACAATGAGCAGTTCTTC. Its translation: CASSLGAGVHNEQFF. Drawing the rest from reference TRBV7-9 and TRBJ2-1, the complete variable domain is DTGVSQNPRHKITKRGQNVTFRCDPISEHNRLYWYRQTLGQGPEFLTYFQNEAQLEKSRLLSDRFSAERPKGSFSTLEIQRTEQGDSAMYLCASSLGAGVHNEQFFGPGTRLTVL.

The V call is TRBV5-1, the J call TRBJ2-2, with D unresolved. The CDR3 totals 13 residues. V gave up 4 bases and J gave up 6 bases, with 10 bases separating them. In germline, CDR1 is SGHRS, CDR2 YFSETQ. The CDR3 here is CASSLVFAGELFF. CDR3 in DNA: TGCGCCAGCAGCCTAGTATTCGCCGGGGAGCTGTTTTTT.

This clone was seen a handful of times. The rearrangement joins TRBV27 to TRBJ2-3, with D perhaps TRBD2 (6 bases). CDR1 and CDR2 (germline): MNHEY, SMNVEV (reference sequence). This CDR3 is 12 amino acids long. The V end lost 5 bases, the J end lost 8 bases, and 11 bases lay between the germline ends. Here the CDR3 reads CASSPGLSTQYF. In DNA form, the CDR3 reads TGTGCCAGCAGTCCGGGACTTTCTACGCAGTATTTT.

The chain carries TRBV6-2 or TRBV6-3 and TRBJ1-4; tentative D call: TRBD1 (5 bases). This CDR3 region has 15 residues. Germline V CDR1 and CDR2: MNHEY, SVGEGT. Trimming removed 6 bases from V and 1 base from J, with 12 bases in between. As DNA, the CDR3 is TGTGCCAGCAGCCCCGACCAGGGAACTAATGAAAAACTGTTTTTT. This translates into CASSPDQGTNEKLFF.

The CDR3 DNA reads as TGTGCCAGCAGTTCTAGCGGGGGGGCGTTCGAGCAGTACTTC. As protein: CASSSSGGAFEQYF. This chain connects TRBV28 to TRBJ2-7; the match to TRBD2 covers 12 bases. The germline gives CDR1 MDHEN, CDR2 SYDVKM. With V trimmed by 4 bases and J by 6 bases, 4 bases remained unmatched. The CDR3 is made up of 14 amino acids.

In DNA, the CDR3 is TGTGCCAGCAGCTTAATAATAGCTAGCGGGGGTAACACCGGGGAGCTGTTTTTT. This sequence encodes CASSLIIASGGNTGELFF. The V call is TRBV5-4, the J call TRBJ2-2, with 10 positions matching TRBD2. J was trimmed by 2 bases and V by 2 bases; bases with no gene match: 9. Germline lookup yields CDR1 SGHNT and CDR2 YYREEE (reference sequence). The CDR3 has 18 residues.

The chain uses TRBV2 and TRBJ2-5, with TRBD1 identical over 12 bases. The CDR3 runs to 15 residues. The germline gives CDR1 SNHLY, CDR2 FYNNEI. V shed 5 bases and J 4 bases; nucleotides not matched to a gene: 5. The CDR3 sequence is CASSRDRGLGETQYF. The CDR3 DNA reads as TGTGCCAGCAGTAGGGACAGGGGGCTCGGAGAGACCCAGTACTTC.

The rearrangement joins TRBV4-3 to TRBJ2-1, with TRBD1 matching over 10 bases. The CDR3 has 14 amino acids. Germline CDR1 reads LGHNA; CDR2 reads YSLEER. Germline trimming cut 4 bases from V and 4 bases from J; bases unmatched to any gene: 1. This chain's CDR3 is CASSLGQGYNEQFF. The DNA for the CDR3 is TGCGCCAGCAGCCTGGGACAGGGGTACAATGAGCAGTTCTTC.

The chain combines TRBV6-6 with TRBJ1-4; 9 nucleotides match TRBD1. CDR1 and CDR2 from the germline V gene are MNHNY and SVGAGI (reference sequence). The CDR3 covers 18 residues. With 5 bases clipped from V and 7 bases from J, the junction kept 17 bases outside the gene matches. The CDR3: CASSPTVPGQGLREKLFF. As DNA, the CDR3 is TGTGCCAGCAGTCCGACCGTCCCGGGACAGGGTCTGCGTGAAAAACTGTTTTTT.

This clone has just one count. This sequence joins TRBV2 and TRBJ1-4; unclear D gene. The V end was cut by 3 bases, the J end by 13 bases, with 12 bases between. CDR1 is SNHLY, CDR2 FYNNEI, per germline. This CDR3 region has 12 residues. CDR3 bases: TGTGCCAGCAGTGACCAGGCATTCAGACTGTTTTTT. It encodes CASSDQAFRLFF.

Only a few counts were recorded for this clone. CDR3 loop: CASSQAHRVDNSPLHF. In nucleotides, the CDR3 is TGTGCCAGCAGCCAAGCCCACAGGGTGGACAATTCACCCCTCCACTTT. V is TRBV3-1 (or the pseudogene TRBV3-2) and J is TRBJ1-6, with D perhaps TRBD1 (6 bases). The CDR3 sequence is 16 residues long. Trimming removed 1 base from V and 7 bases from J, with 14 bases in between. Germline V gene data show CDR1 as LGHDT and CDR2 as YNNKEL (reference sequence).

The V gene is TRBV29-1, the J gene TRBJ2-2; D possibly corresponds to TRBD1 (7 bases). The CDR3 sequence is 12 residues long. The V end was cut by 3 bases, the J end by 7 bases, with 9 bases between. Germline values: CDR1 SQVTM, CDR2 ANQGSEA. DNA for the CDR3: TGCAGCGTTGACAGGGGGGTCGGGGAGCTGTTTTTT. This sequence encodes CSVDRGVGELFF.

CDR3 coding DNA: TGTGCCAGCTCACCACTAGCGGGGGGTCTCTATGAGCAGTTCTTC. Its protein is CASSPLAGGLYEQFF. The V and J genes are TRBV18 and TRBJ2-1; TRBD2 aligns across 10 bases. V was clipped by 1 base and J by 8 bases; unmatched bases: 5. CDR1 is KGHSH and CDR2 is LQKENI in the germline V gene. The CDR3 totals 15 residues.

V gene TRBV25-1 combines with J gene TRBJ1-5; tentative D call: TRBD1 (5 bases). The CDR3 consists of 14 residues. Trimming cost V 5 bases and J 7 bases, with 15 bases left between them. Per germline, CDR1 MGHDK and CDR2 SYGVNS. CDR3 amino acids: CASSQAGSVQPQHF. The CDR3 DNA is TGTGCCAGCAGTCAGGCAGGGTCGGTACAGCCCCAGCATTTT.

The chain joins TRBV28 to TRBJ2-7, with 7 positions matching TRBD2. Germline-derived CDR1 and CDR2 are MDHEN and SYDVKM. The trim removed 10 bases at V and 6 bases at J, leaving 6 bases unmatched. This CDR3 has 11 residues. The CDR3 nucleotides read TGTGCCATCCAGCGGGGACCCGAGCAGTACTTC. This translates into CAIQRGPEQYF.

The chain employs TRBV6-5 and TRBJ1-2; 12 bases align to TRBD1. The CDR3 totals 14 residues. Germline V gene data show CDR1 as MNHEY and CDR2 as SVGAGI. The trim removed 9 bases at V and 5 bases at J, leaving 7 bases unmatched. The CDR3 spells CASWDRGRRYGYTF. The CDR3 DNA reads as TGTGCCAGTTGGGACAGGGGGCGCCGGTATGGCTACACCTTC.

The genes are TRBV5-3 and TRBJ1-3, with 8 bases that match TRBD1. TRBV5-3 is placed among ORFs of uncertain function. The CDR3 has 14 amino acids. Unmatched junction bases numbered 4, after V lost 4 bases and J lost 4 bases. The CDR3 DNA is TGTGCCAGAAGCGCGACAGGGGTGGGAAACACCATATATTTT. Its translation: CARSATGVGNTIYF.

The rearrangement joins TRBV30 to TRBJ1-4; D gene unclear. This CDR3 spans 14 amino acids. Germline loops: CDR1 GTSNPN, CDR2 SVGIG (reference sequence). Trimming stripped 0 bases from V and 7 bases from J, with 12 bases between. Here the CDR3 reads CAWSVGRDGEKLFF. CDR3 nucleotide sequence: TGTGCCTGGAGTGTCGGGAGGGATGGTGAAAAACTGTTTTTT.

The J gene is TRBJ1-3, the V gene TRBV29-1; maybe TRBD1 (6 bases). V was pared by 2 bases and J by 8 bases, with 16 bases between. The germline V gene encodes CDR1 SQVTM and CDR2 ANQGSEA. The CDR3 contains 14 residues. The CDR3 sequence: CSVELGTRDDTIYF. As DNA, the CDR3 is TGCAGCGTTGAATTGGGGACACGCGACGACACCATATATTTT. Looking up the rest from reference TRBV29-1 and TRBJ1-3 gives the full variable domain: SAVISQKPSRDICQRGTSLTIQCQVDSQVTMMFWYRQQPGQSLTLIATANQGSEATYESGFVIDKFPISRPNLTFSTLTVSNMSPEDSSIYLCSVELGTRDDTIYFGEGSWLTVV.